These T cell receptor beta chains were read from a single sample in a study of cytomegalovirus exposure and HLA in healthy donors. Clones were read by immunoSEQ multiplex PCR, and TCRdb kept only the in-frame ones, dropping some. The profile covers hundreds of thousands of clones, with just under 85% appearing a single time and more than 0.5% taken by the ten largest. Sequenced: PBMCs. All receptors come from a woman aged 35 to 49 in good health and CMV-seronegative. Each CDR3 is given with its conserved first and last residue. The D gene is left open where the match is weak. Clone size appears in some rows only: once, few, many, or a class for an expanded clone.

d_call: -; clone_size: -; v_call: TRBV19; j_call: TRBJ1-2; cdr3_nt: TGTGCCAGTAGTATAGTACAGGCCTATGGCTACACCTTC; cdr3_aa: CASSIVQAYGYTF
d_call: TRBD1; clone_size: once; v_call: TRBV7-9; j_call: TRBJ2-1; cdr3_nt: TGTGCCAGCAGCACCCCCCGGGACAGGGTGAATGAGCAGTTCTTC; cdr3_aa: CASSTPRDRVNEQFF
d_call: TRBD2; clone_size: -; v_call: TRBV9; j_call: TRBJ2-6; cdr3_nt: TGTGCCAGCAGCGTAGTGCCGGGGGGAAGTGACTCTGGGGCCAACGTCCTGACTTTC; cdr3_aa: CASSVVPGGSDSGANVLTF
d_call: TRBD2; clone_size: -; v_call: TRBV11-2; j_call: TRBJ2-5; cdr3_nt: TGTGCCAGCAGCGCGGGGGTGCAAGAGACCCAGTACTTC; cdr3_aa: CASSAGVQETQYF
d_call: TRBD2; clone_size: -; v_call: TRBV27; j_call: TRBJ2-1; cdr3_nt: TGTGCCAGCAGTTTAAGACTAGCGGGGGGGTCTTCCTACAATGAGCAGTTCTTC; cdr3_aa: CASSLRLAGGSSYNEQFF
d_call: -; clone_size: -; v_call: TRBV6-6; j_call: TRBJ1-2; cdr3_nt: TGTGCCAGCAGTTACCGGCGGGACCCCCTCATATTTGACTTC; cdr3_aa: CASSYRRDPLIFDF
d_call: TRBD1; clone_size: -; v_call: TRBV5-1; j_call: TRBJ2-1; cdr3_nt: TGCGCCAGCATCCCAGGGACAGGAGGCTACAATGAGCAGTTCTTC; cdr3_aa: CASIPGTGGYNEQFF
d_call: -; clone_size: -; v_call: TRBV29-1; j_call: TRBJ1-1; cdr3_nt: TGCAGCGTTGAAGATGGGGCAAGGGTTGTGAACACTGAAGCTTTCTTT; cdr3_aa: CSVEDGARVVNTEAFF
d_call: -; clone_size: -; v_call: TRBV11-2; j_call: TRBJ1-4; cdr3_nt: TGTGCCAGCAGCTTAGATGGGGGGATGAATGAAAAACTGTTTTTT; cdr3_aa: CASSLDGGMNEKLFF
d_call: -; clone_size: once; v_call: TRBV7-9; j_call: TRBJ1-2; cdr3_nt: TGTGCCAGCAGCCAACCTCTGCTCTTTTCAGCTAACTATGGCTACACCTTC; cdr3_aa: CASSQPLLFSANYGYTF
d_call: -; clone_size: -; v_call: TRBV29-1; j_call: TRBJ1-3; cdr3_nt: TGCAGCGTGCAGAGGGGGTCTGGAAACACCATATATTTT; cdr3_aa: CSVQRGSGNTIYF
d_call: -; clone_size: few; v_call: TRBV30; j_call: TRBJ1-5; cdr3_nt: TGTGCCTGGAGTGGAGGTCGCAATCAGCCCCAGCATTTT; cdr3_aa: CAWSGGRNQPQHF
d_call: TRBD2; clone_size: -; v_call: TRBV7-9; j_call: TRBJ2-3; cdr3_nt: TGTGCCAGCAGCGCCCGAGGGACTACCCTACGGCATAGCACAGATACGCAGTATTTT; cdr3_aa: CASSARGTTLRHSTDTQYF
d_call: -; clone_size: -; v_call: TRBV19; j_call: TRBJ2-3; cdr3_nt: TGTGCCAGTAGTATCAGGTTCGCACTCCTCTCCACAGATACGCAGTATTTT; cdr3_aa: CASSIRFALLSTDTQYF
d_call: -; clone_size: once; v_call: TRBV11-2; j_call: TRBJ2-2; cdr3_nt: TGTGCCAGCAGCGGCGACAGCCGGGCCGGGGAGCTGTTTTTT; cdr3_aa: CASSGDSRAGELFF
d_call: -; clone_size: -; v_call: TRBV4-1; j_call: TRBJ1-2; cdr3_nt: TGCGCCAGCAGCCAAGACTCCGGGGTATATGGCTACACCTTC; cdr3_aa: CASSQDSGVYGYTF
d_call: -; clone_size: few; v_call: TRBV30; j_call: TRBJ2-7; cdr3_nt: TGTGCCTGGAGTGATGGTAACGGCTACGAGCAGTACTTC; cdr3_aa: CAWSDGNGYEQYF
d_call: -; clone_size: -; v_call: TRBV4-3; j_call: TRBJ2-3; cdr3_nt: TGCGCCAGCAGCCAAGAATCGGTAGCTACGCAGTATTTT; cdr3_aa: CASSQESVATQYF
d_call: -; clone_size: once; v_call: TRBV27; j_call: TRBJ1-2; cdr3_nt: TGTGCCAGCTCCTGGGGAGGGGGCTATGGCTACACCTTC; cdr3_aa: CASSWGGGYGYTF
d_call: -; clone_size: -; v_call: TRBV30; j_call: TRBJ1-5; cdr3_nt: TGTGCCTGGGCCGTGGACAGAGGGAATCAGCCCCAGCATTTT; cdr3_aa: CAWAVDRGNQPQHF
d_call: -; clone_size: -; v_call: TRBV6-1; j_call: TRBJ1-2; cdr3_nt: TGTGCCAGCAGGCTCCGGGGTAACTATGGCTACACCTTC; cdr3_aa: CASRLRGNYGYTF
d_call: TRBD2; clone_size: -; v_call: TRBV5-1; j_call: TRBJ2-2; cdr3_nt: TGCGCCAGCAGCTTGCGGGGGGACCGGACCGGGGAGCTGTTTTTT; cdr3_aa: CASSLRGDRTGELFF
d_call: -; clone_size: -; v_call: TRBV7-6; j_call: TRBJ2-2; cdr3_nt: TGTGCCAGCAGCGGAATCAGGGGTGGGGCCGGGGAGCTGTTTTTT; cdr3_aa: CASSGIRGGAGELFF
d_call: TRBD1; clone_size: -; v_call: TRBV2; j_call: TRBJ1-2; cdr3_nt: TGTGCCAGCAGTGCCGACAGGGGGCAAAGTGGCTACACCTTC; cdr3_aa: CASSADRGQSGYTF
d_call: TRBD1; clone_size: -; v_call: TRBV7-3; j_call: TRBJ1-2; cdr3_nt: TGTGCCAGCAGCTCCCCACAGGGGGATGGCTACACCTTC; cdr3_aa: CASSSPQGDGYTF
d_call: -; clone_size: few; v_call: TRBV15; j_call: TRBJ2-1; cdr3_nt: TGTGCCACCAGCAGAGAACCGGGGGACCTCTACAATGAGCAGTTCTTC; cdr3_aa: CATSREPGDLYNEQFF
d_call: -; clone_size: -; v_call: TRBV5-1; j_call: TRBJ2-5; cdr3_nt: TGCGCCAGCCACTCTTCATTTAGAGAGACCCAGTACTTC; cdr3_aa: CASHSSFRETQYF
d_call: TRBD1; clone_size: -; v_call: TRBV7-6; j_call: TRBJ1-2; cdr3_nt: TGTGCCAGCAGCCAAGGGGGCAACTATGGCTACACCTTC; cdr3_aa: CASSQGGNYGYTF
d_call: -; clone_size: -; v_call: TRBV5-1; j_call: TRBJ2-7; cdr3_nt: TGCGCCAGCAGCTCGGACAGATCCTACGAGCAGTACTTC; cdr3_aa: CASSSDRSYEQYF
d_call: -; clone_size: -; v_call: TRBV6-1; j_call: TRBJ1-1; cdr3_nt: TGTGCCAGCAGTGAAGCACAAAGAGCTTTCTTT; cdr3_aa: CASSEAQRAFF
d_call: TRBD1; clone_size: -; v_call: TRBV5-1; j_call: TRBJ2-2; cdr3_nt: TGCGCCAGCAGCGGATCGGGGACAGGATCGAACACCGGGGAGCTGTTTTTT; cdr3_aa: CASSGSGTGSNTGELFF
d_call: TRBD2; clone_size: -; v_call: TRBV28; j_call: TRBJ2-1; cdr3_nt: TGTGCCAGCAGCCTGGGACTAGCGGGGAACAATGAGCAGTTCTTC; cdr3_aa: CASSLGLAGNNEQFF
d_call: -; clone_size: -; v_call: TRBV7-8; j_call: TRBJ1-1; cdr3_nt: TGTGCCAGCAGCTTAGCGTCGGGGGGAACTCTTAACACTGAAGCTTTCTTT; cdr3_aa: CASSLASGGTLNTEAFF
d_call: -; clone_size: -; v_call: TRBV5-1; j_call: TRBJ1-2; cdr3_nt: TGCGCCAGCAGCTTGGGCGCGAACTATGGCTACACCTTC; cdr3_aa: CASSLGANYGYTF